Below are 32 T cell receptor beta chains sequenced from a single sample in a study of T cell changes during pregnancy in multiple sclerosis. Assay used: immunoSEQ multiplex PCR; TCRdb lists only in-frame clones, some missing. The table has some 100,000 clones, about nine tenths seen once. The sample consisted of peripheral blood, taken in the second trimester of pregnancy. The receptors stem from a female donor with multiple sclerosis, enrolled in a pregnancy study.

The J gene is TRBJ2-2, the V gene TRBV4-3; D is unclear. The V and J ends lost 5 bases and 4 bases respectively, with 11 bases between them. Germline CDR1 is LGHNA and CDR2 is YSLEER. The CDR3 extends over 14 amino acids. This CDR3 is CASSITPSTGELFF. CDR3 coding DNA: TGCGCCAGCAGCATCACCCCTAGCACCGGGGAGCTGTTTTTT.

The chain carries TRBV19 and TRBJ2-1, with 7 bases identical to TRBD2. V was pared by 4 bases and J by 2 bases, with 11 bases of the junction left unmatched. Germline loops: CDR1 LNHDA, CDR2 SQIVND (reference sequence). The CDR3 is made up of 17 amino acids. The CDR3 DNA reads as TGTGCCAGTAGTACCCCCTTGGGGAGGGTGACCTACAATGAGCAGTTCTTC. Residues: CASSTPLGRVTYNEQFF. The full variable domain, completed using reference TRBV19 and TRBJ2-1, is DGGITQSPKYLFRKEGQNVTLSCEQNLNHDAMYWYRQDPGQGLRLIYYSQIVNDFQKGDIAEGYSVSREKKESFPLTVTSAQKNPTAFYLCASSTPLGRVTYNEQFFGPGTRLTVL.

V gene TRBV2 combines with J gene TRBJ2-1; 12 bases match TRBD2. This CDR3 region has 15 residues. Trimming cost V 6 bases and J 6 bases; bases outside gene matches: 6. Looked up from germline, CDR1 is SNHLY and CDR2 is FYNNEI. CDR3 amino acids: CASRTSGSPPNEQFF. For the CDR3, the DNA is TGTGCCAGCAGGACTAGCGGGAGCCCACCCAATGAGCAGTTCTTC.

Regarding this clone: At one boundary the junction diverges from the germline segment, which might be a read error. The gene calls are TRBV6-1 and TRBJ2-1; tentatively, D is TRBD2 (6 bases). The germline V gene encodes CDR1 MNHNS and CDR2 SASEGT. The CDR3 loop spans 13 amino acids. The CDR3 nucleotides read TGTGCCAGCCGAGTCTCGGCGGGAAATGGGCAGTTCTTC. It specifies CASRVSAGNGQFF.

V and J are TRBV2 and TRBJ2-7, with D possibly TRBD1 on 6 matching bases. CDR3 size: 16 residues. Germline loops: CDR1 SNHLY, CDR2 FYNNEI. Trimming shortened V by 6 bases and J by 3 bases, and 21 bases separated the two germline ends. CDR3: CASSESGTNTLYEQYF. Written as DNA, the CDR3 is TGTGCCAGCAGCGAGTCCGGGACAAATACCCTCTACGAGCAGTACTTC.

For the CDR3, the DNA is TGCGCCAGCAGCTTGGGACAGGGGTTCGAGACCCAGTACTTC. Translation gives CASSLGQGFETQYF. This rearrangement joins TRBV5-1 to TRBJ2-5; 8 bases are shared with TRBD1. The CDR3 contains 14 residues. Germline V lookup: CDR1 SGHRS, CDR2 YFSETQ. V gave up 0 bases and J gave up 5 bases; unmatched junction bases: 3.

The CDR3 sequence: CAQRVAGVQRQFF. CDR3 nucleotides: TGTGCCCAGAGAGTAGCGGGAGTCCAACGGCAGTTCTTC. V usage is TRBV30 and J usage is TRBJ2-1; TRBD2 matches at 9 bases. Germline CDR1 reads GTSNPN; CDR2 reads SVGIG (reference sequence). The junction had 14 bases not matched to a gene; V was cut back by 8 bases and J by 12 bases. This CDR3 contains 13 residues.

The genes are TRBV7-3 and TRBJ2-6, with a tentative D call TRBD1 (5 bases). Germline V gene lookup returns CDR1 SGHTA and CDR2 FQGTGA. The CDR3 is made up of 17 amino acids. Trimming removed 1 base at V and 2 bases at J, with 12 bases between. CDR3 region: CASSLISVGPGANVLTF. CDR3 in DNA: TGTGCCAGCAGCTTAATTTCGGTGGGGCCTGGGGCCAACGTCCTGACTTTC. The whole variable domain, remainder taken from reference TRBV7-3 and TRBJ2-6, is GAGVSQTPSNKVTEKGKYVELRCDPISGHTALYWYRQSLGQGPEFLIYFQGTGAADDSGLPNDRFFAVRPEGSVSTLKIQRTERGDSAVYLCASSLISVGPGANVLTFGAGSRLTVL.

The CDR3 spells CASSSWTSEREQFF. The CDR3 nucleotides are TGTGCCAGCAGTTCCTGGACTAGCGAGAGGGAGCAGTTCTTC. The rearrangement joins TRBV11-1 to TRBJ2-1; 9 bases agree with TRBD2. Per the germline V gene, CDR1 is SGHAT and CDR2 is FQDESV (reference sequence). The CDR3 consists of 14 residues. J lost 10 bases, V lost 6 bases, and 10 bases had no gene match.

The chain is built from TRBV18 and TRBJ2-5; D is ambiguous. Germline loops: CDR1 KGHSH, CDR2 LQKENI. This CDR3 is built from 12 residues. The V end lost 5 bases, the J end lost 2 bases, and 6 bases lay between the germline ends. The CDR3 reads CASSTFQETQYF. CDR3 coding DNA: TGTGCCAGCTCAACATTTCAAGAGACCCAGTACTTC.

The rearrangement joins TRBV9 to TRBJ2-7; 7 nucleotides match TRBD2. CDR3 size: 15 residues. The germline gives CDR1 SGDLS, CDR2 YYNGEE. Losses at the gene ends were 1 base for V and 0 bases for J; bases not matched to a gene: 4. This CDR3 is CASSVSPSGSYEQYF. The CDR3, as DNA: TGTGCCAGCAGCGTATCCCCTAGCGGCTCCTACGAGCAGTACTTC.

This chain joins TRBV9 and TRBJ2-5, with a weak D call TRBD2 (5 bases). This CDR3 is built from 15 residues. Germline assignment: CDR1 SGDLS and CDR2 YYNGEE. Deletions cut 0 bases from V and 5 bases from J, with 14 bases between. The CDR3 DNA reads TGTGCCAGCAGCGTAGGTCCGGGGTTGAGGGAGACCCAGTACTTC. Protein product: CASSVGPGLRETQYF.

This chain's CDR3 is CASSIRAGVDTQYF. For the CDR3, the DNA is TGTGCCAGTAGTATCCGAGCGGGAGTAGATACGCAGTATTTT. The chain has TRBV19 and TRBJ2-3; 8 bases agree with TRBD2. V shed 3 bases, J shed 5 bases, and the junction held 4 bases outside the gene matches. This CDR3 spans 14 amino acids. Germline CDR1 reads LNHDA; CDR2 reads SQIVND (reference sequence). Full variable domain (rest looked up from reference TRBV19 and TRBJ2-3): DGGITQSPKYLFRKEGQNVTLSCEQNLNHDAMYWYRQDPGQGLRLIYYSQIVNDFQKGDIAEGYSVSREKKESFPLTVTSAQKNPTAFYLCASSIRAGVDTQYFGPGTRLTVL.

The rearrangement links TRBV7-8 to TRBJ1-2; unclear D gene. Trimming took 5 bases from V and 4 from J, leaving 14 bases between them. Germline assignment: CDR1 SGHVS and CDR2 FQNEAQ. The CDR3 has 14 residues. The CDR3 sequence: CASSSDWGGYGYTF. The CDR3 DNA reads as TGTGCCAGCAGCAGTGATTGGGGAGGCTATGGCTACACCTTC.

The chain recombines TRBV28 with TRBJ1-1; 7 positions agree with TRBD1. V was pared by 4 bases and J by 11 bases, with 10 bases of the junction left unmatched. The CDR3 is 13 amino acids. Looked up from germline, CDR1 is MDHEN and CDR2 is SYDVKM. This CDR3 is CASSSKGALRAFF. DNA for the CDR3: TGTGCCAGCAGTTCCAAGGGGGCGCTTAGGGCTTTCTTT.

The chain recombines TRBV6-1 with TRBJ1-5; a weak D match, TRBD1 (5 bases). With 8 bases removed from V and 5 bases from J, the gap between germline ends came to 16 bases. Germline loops: CDR1 MNHNS, CDR2 SASEGT. This CDR3 has 14 residues. CDR3 in amino acids: CASGATWSDQPQHF. The CDR3 DNA is TGTGCCAGCGGGGCAACTTGGAGCGATCAGCCCCAGCATTTT.

The rearrangement links TRBV5-1 to TRBJ2-7, with 7 bases identical to TRBD1. Per germline, CDR1 SGHRS and CDR2 YFSETQ. This CDR3 is built from 17 residues. Losses at the gene ends were 1 base for V and 0 bases for J; bases not matched to a gene: 10. Here the CDR3 DNA reads TGCGCCAGCAGCTTGAAAGCGTTACGGGACAGCTCCTACGAGCAGTACTTC. Translating it yields CASSLKALRDSSYEQYF.

This clone showed up just a few times. The CDR3 DNA reads TGTGCCAGCAGCCTGGACAGGGTAGATGGCTACACCTTC. Protein: CASSLDRVDGYTF. V usage is TRBV5-4 and J usage is TRBJ1-2, with TRBD1 identical over 8 bases. Germline V gene lookup returns CDR1 SGHNT and CDR2 YYREEE (reference sequence). The CDR3 length is 13 residues. Trimming took 4 bases from V and 6 from J; bases not matched to a gene: 5.

V usage is TRBV5-1 and J usage is TRBJ2-1; TRBD2 agrees at 8 bases. V lost 7 bases, J lost 8 bases, and 11 bases stayed unmatched. Per the germline V gene, CDR1 is SGHRS and CDR2 is YFSETQ. The CDR3 covers 14 residues. CDR3 loop: CASGVAGSFHEQFF. The CDR3 DNA follows: TGCGCCAGCGGAGTAGCGGGAAGCTTTCATGAGCAGTTCTTC. The full variable domain, rest sourced from reference TRBV5-1 and TRBJ2-1, is KAGVTQTPRYLIKTRGQQVTLSCSPISGHRSVSWYQQTPGQGLQFLFEYFSETQRNKGNFPGRFSGRQFSNSRSEMNVSTLELGDSALYLCASGVAGSFHEQFFGPGTRLTVL.

The chain carries TRBV20-1 and TRBJ2-1; the match to TRBD2 covers 7 bases. Germline V gene data show CDR1 as DFQATT and CDR2 as SNEGSKA (reference sequence). There are 11 residues in the CDR3. Germline trimming cut 5 bases from V and 9 bases from J; bases unmatched to any gene: 4. CDR3 protein: CSAAGVSEQFF. The CDR3 DNA reads as TGCAGTGCTGCGGGAGTTAGTGAGCAGTTCTTC.

The chain is built from TRBV27 and TRBJ1-5; 7 bases fit TRBD1. This CDR3 spans 13 amino acids. Germline V gene sequence: CDR1 MNHEY, CDR2 SMNVEV (reference sequence). The ends lost 4 bases at V and 11 bases at J; junction bases unmatched: 8. The CDR3 coding sequence is TGTGCCAGCAGTTCCGGACCCCAGGGGGCCCAGCATTTT. Protein: CASSSGPQGAQHF.

The genes are TRBV5-1 and TRBJ2-1; TRBD1 matches at 9 bases. V dropped 4 bases and J dropped 0; count of bases not matched to a gene: 2. Per germline, CDR1 SGHRS and CDR2 YFSETQ. This CDR3 has 15 amino acids. The chain's CDR3 is CASSTGQGSYNEQFF. The DNA for the CDR3 is TGCGCCAGCAGCACGGGACAGGGCTCCTACAATGAGCAGTTCTTC.

The rearrangement uses TRBV5-1 and TRBJ2-1, with 12 bases matching TRBD2. V gave up 3 bases and J gave up 5 bases; unmatched junction bases: 3. CDR1 and CDR2 from the germline V gene are SGHRS and YFSETQ. The CDR3 is made up of 15 amino acids. DNA for the CDR3: TGCGCCAGCAGCTCGAGGACTAGCGGGAACAATGAGCAGTTCTTC. This translates into CASSSRTSGNNEQFF.

This clone was observed a single time. The gene calls are TRBV5-5 and TRBJ2-1; TRBD1 might be the D (5 bases). This CDR3 is 16 amino acids long. CDR1 is SGHKS and CDR2 is YYEKEE in the germline V gene (reference sequence). Trimming took off 4 bases at V and 1 base at J, with 15 bases between the two ends. The CDR3: CASSALNRYSYNEQFF. The CDR3 DNA reads TGTGCCAGCAGCGCCCTAAACAGGTATTCCTACAATGAGCAGTTCTTC.

The CDR3 region has the DNA TGCAGCGCCTCTGAGAATGAGCAGTTCTTC. Amino acid sequence: CSASENEQFF. This rearrangement joins TRBV29-1 to TRBJ2-1; D is unresolved. Germline V gives CDR1 SQVTM, CDR2 ANQGSEA. Trimming left V 7 bases short and J 7 bases short, with 8 bases between. This CDR3 is built from 10 residues.

This rearrangement joins TRBV19 to TRBJ1-1; D gene unclear. In germline, CDR1 is LNHDA, CDR2 SQIVND (reference sequence). Trimming took off 4 bases at V and 1 base at J, with 7 bases between the two ends. This CDR3 spans 13 amino acids. The CDR3 DNA reads as TGTGCCAGTAGTACTAACGGGAACACTGAAGCTTTCTTT. Protein sequence: CASSTNGNTEAFF.

The V and J genes are TRBV29-1 and TRBJ1-4; the D gene is possibly TRBD1 (5 bases). Germline V CDR1 and CDR2: SQVTM, ANQGSEA. The germline V and J ends were trimmed by 7 bases and 4 bases, with 13 bases remaining between them. This CDR3 has 13 amino acids. CDR3 sequence (DNA): TGCAGCGGGAGGGGTACAGATAATGAAAAACTGTTTTTT. Translating gives CSGRGTDNEKLFF. The full variable domain, rest sourced from reference TRBV29-1 and TRBJ1-4, is SAVISQKPSRDICQRGTSLTIQCQVDSQVTMMFWYRQQPGQSLTLIATANQGSEATYESGFVIDKFPISRPNLTFSTLTVSNMSPEDSSIYLCSGRGTDNEKLFFGSGTQLSVL.

This sequence joins TRBV9 and TRBJ2-7; TRBD2 agrees at 9 bases. The CDR3 extends over 15 amino acids. Trimming cost V 0 bases and J 2 bases; bases outside gene matches: 3. The V gene's germline CDR1 is SGDLS and CDR2 YYNGEE. CDR3 protein: CASSVGPSGTYEQYF. DNA for the CDR3: TGTGCCAGCAGCGTAGGCCCTAGCGGGACCTACGAGCAGTACTTC.

The chain combines TRBV29-1 with TRBJ1-5, with TRBD1 as a possible D gene (6 bases). The V gene's germline CDR1 is SQVTM and CDR2 ANQGSEA. V shed 6 bases and J shed 7 bases, with 16 bases lying between them. This CDR3 comprises 13 residues. The CDR3 region is CSVNTGLGQPQHF. CDR3 in DNA: TGCAGCGTAAATACAGGGTTAGGACAGCCCCAGCATTTT.

This clone has a handful of counts. The rearrangement joins TRBV5-4 to TRBJ1-1, with D possibly matching TRBD1 (5 bases). V was clipped by 1 base and J by 1 base, with 5 bases between them. The CDR3 runs 13 residues. Germline V gene lookup returns CDR1 SGHNT and CDR2 YYREEE (reference sequence). The CDR3 protein is CASSLRGNTEAFF. The DNA of the CDR3 is TGTGCCAGCAGCTTGAGGGGGAACACTGAAGCTTTCTTT.

V is TRBV7-8 and J is TRBJ2-7; the D is unclear. CDR1 is SGHVS, CDR2 FQNEAQ, per germline. The germline V and J ends were trimmed by 6 bases and 0 bases, with 15 bases remaining between them. CDR3 length: 15 residues. CDR3 region: CASSPNSALSYEQYF. CDR3 coding DNA: TGTGCCAGCAGTCCAAACAGTGCCCTCTCCTACGAGCAGTACTTC.

The rearrangement uses TRBV7-9 and TRBJ1-1; no clear D gene. V dropped 6 bases and J dropped 1 base, with 9 bases sitting between them. The CDR3 sequence is 13 residues long. Germline lookup yields CDR1 SEHNR and CDR2 FQNEAQ (reference sequence). The CDR3 coding sequence is TGTGCCAGCAGAATACAGTCGAACACTGAAGCTTTCTTT. This encodes CASRIQSNTEAFF.